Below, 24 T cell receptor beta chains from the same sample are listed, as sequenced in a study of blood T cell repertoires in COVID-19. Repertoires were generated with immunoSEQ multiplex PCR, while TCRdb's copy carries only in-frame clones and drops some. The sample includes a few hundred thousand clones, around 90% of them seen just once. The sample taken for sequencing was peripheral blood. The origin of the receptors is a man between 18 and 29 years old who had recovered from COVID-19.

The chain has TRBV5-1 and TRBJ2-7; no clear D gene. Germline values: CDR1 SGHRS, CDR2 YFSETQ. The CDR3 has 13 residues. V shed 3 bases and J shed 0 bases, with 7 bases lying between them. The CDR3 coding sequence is TGCGCCAGCAGCTCATTGAGCTCCTACGAGCAGTACTTC. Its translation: CASSSLSSYEQYF.

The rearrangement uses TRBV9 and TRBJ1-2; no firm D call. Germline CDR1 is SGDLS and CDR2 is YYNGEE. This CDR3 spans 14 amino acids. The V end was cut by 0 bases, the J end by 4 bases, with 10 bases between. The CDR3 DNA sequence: TGTGCCAGCAGCGTAGACCGACTCGGCTATGGCTACACCTTC. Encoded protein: CASSVDRLGYGYTF.

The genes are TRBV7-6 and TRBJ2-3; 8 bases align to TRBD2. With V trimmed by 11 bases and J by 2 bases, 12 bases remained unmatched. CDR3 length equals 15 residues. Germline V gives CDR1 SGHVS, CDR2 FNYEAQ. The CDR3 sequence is CAASPGGGTTDTQYF. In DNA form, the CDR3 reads TGTGCCGCAAGCCCCGGCGGGGGGACCACAGATACGCAGTATTTT.

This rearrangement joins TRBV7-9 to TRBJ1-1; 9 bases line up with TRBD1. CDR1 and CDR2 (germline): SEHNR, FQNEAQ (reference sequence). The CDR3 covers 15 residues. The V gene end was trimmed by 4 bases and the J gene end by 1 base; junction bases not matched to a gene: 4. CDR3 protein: CASSSTTGGNTEAFF. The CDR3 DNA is TGTGCCAGCAGCTCTACGACAGGGGGGAACACTGAAGCTTTCTTT.

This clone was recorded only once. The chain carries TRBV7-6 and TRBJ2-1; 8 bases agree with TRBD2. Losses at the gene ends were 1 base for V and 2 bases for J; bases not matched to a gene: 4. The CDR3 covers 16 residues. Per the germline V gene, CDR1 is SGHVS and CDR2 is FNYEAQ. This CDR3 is CASSLEAGGPYNEQFF. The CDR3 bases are TGTGCCAGCAGCTTAGAGGCGGGGGGCCCCTACAATGAGCAGTTCTTC.

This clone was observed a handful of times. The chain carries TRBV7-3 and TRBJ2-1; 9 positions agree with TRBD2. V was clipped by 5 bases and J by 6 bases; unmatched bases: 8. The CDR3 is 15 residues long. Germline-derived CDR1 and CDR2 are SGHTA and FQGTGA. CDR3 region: CASSRLAGASNEQFF. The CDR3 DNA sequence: TGTGCCAGCAGCCGGTTAGCGGGAGCAAGCAATGAGCAGTTCTTC.

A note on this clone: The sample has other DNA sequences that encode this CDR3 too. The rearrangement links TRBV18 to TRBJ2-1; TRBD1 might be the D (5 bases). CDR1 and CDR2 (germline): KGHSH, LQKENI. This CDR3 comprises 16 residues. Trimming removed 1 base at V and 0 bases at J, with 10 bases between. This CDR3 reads CASSPLGQSSYNEQFF. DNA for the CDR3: TGTGCCAGCTCACCACTGGGGCAAAGCTCCTACAATGAGCAGTTCTTC.

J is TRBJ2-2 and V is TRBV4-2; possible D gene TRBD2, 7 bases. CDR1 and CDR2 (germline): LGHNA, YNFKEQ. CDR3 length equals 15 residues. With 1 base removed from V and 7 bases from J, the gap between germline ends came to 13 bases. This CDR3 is CASSQAAGAFGELFF. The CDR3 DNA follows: TGTGCCAGCAGCCAAGCGGCGGGGGCGTTCGGGGAGCTGTTTTTT.

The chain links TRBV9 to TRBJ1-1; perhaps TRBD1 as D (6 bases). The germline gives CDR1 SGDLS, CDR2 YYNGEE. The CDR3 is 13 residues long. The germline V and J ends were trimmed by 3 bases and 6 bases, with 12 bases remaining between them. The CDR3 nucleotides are TGTGCCAGCAGCGCCGGAGGGGGGGCTGAAGCTTTCTTT. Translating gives CASSAGGGAEAFF.

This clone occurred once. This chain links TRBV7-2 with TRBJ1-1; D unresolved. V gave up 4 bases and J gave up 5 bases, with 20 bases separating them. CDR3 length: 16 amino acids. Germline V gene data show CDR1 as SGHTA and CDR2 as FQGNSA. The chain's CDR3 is CASSSALVRTRTEAFF. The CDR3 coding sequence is TGTGCCAGCAGCTCCGCTTTGGTCCGAACGAGGACTGAAGCTTTCTTT.

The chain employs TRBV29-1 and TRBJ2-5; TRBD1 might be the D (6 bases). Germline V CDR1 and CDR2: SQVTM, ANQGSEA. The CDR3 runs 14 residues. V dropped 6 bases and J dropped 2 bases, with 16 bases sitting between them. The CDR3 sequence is CSVDSTGIQETQYF. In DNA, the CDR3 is TGCAGCGTGGATTCGACAGGCATACAAGAGACCCAGTACTTC.

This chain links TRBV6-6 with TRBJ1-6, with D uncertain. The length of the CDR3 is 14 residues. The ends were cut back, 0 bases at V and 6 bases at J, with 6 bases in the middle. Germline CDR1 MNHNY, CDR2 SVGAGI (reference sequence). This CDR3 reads CASSYSDINSPLHF. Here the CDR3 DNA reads TGTGCCAGCAGTTACTCTGACATTAATTCACCCCTCCACTTT.

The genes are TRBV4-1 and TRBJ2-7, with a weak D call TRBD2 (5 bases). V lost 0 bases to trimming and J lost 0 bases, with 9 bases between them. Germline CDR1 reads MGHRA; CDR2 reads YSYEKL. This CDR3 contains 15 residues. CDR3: CASSQDREGSYEQYF. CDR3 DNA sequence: TGCGCCAGCAGCCAAGATCGTGAGGGCTCCTACGAGCAGTACTTC.

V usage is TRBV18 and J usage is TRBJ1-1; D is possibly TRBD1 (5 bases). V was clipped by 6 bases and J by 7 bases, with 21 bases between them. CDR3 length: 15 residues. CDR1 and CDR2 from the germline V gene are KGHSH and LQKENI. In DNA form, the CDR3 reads TGTGCCAGCTCCCGCAAGCGGGACCTCCAGGGTGAAGCTTTCTTT. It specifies CASSRKRDLQGEAFF.

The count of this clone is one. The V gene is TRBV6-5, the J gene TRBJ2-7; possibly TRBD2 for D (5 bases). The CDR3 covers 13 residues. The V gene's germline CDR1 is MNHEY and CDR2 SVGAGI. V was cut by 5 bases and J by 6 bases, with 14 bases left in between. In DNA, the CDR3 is TGTGCCAGCAGTCCGGGCCCCGGACTCGAGCAGTACTTC. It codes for CASSPGPGLEQYF.

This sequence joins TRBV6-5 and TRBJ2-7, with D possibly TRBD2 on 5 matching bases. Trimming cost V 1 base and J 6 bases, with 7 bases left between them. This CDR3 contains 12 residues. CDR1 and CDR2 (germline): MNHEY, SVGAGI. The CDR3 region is CASSYLRGEQYF. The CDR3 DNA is TGTGCCAGCAGTTACTTACGGGGCGAGCAGTACTTC.

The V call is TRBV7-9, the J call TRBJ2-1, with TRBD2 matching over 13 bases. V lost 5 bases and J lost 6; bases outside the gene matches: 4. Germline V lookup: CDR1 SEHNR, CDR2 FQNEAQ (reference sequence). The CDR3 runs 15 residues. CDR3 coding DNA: TGTGCCAGCAGCCCGGGACTAGCGGGGCGCAATGAGCAGTTCTTC. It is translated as CASSPGLAGRNEQFF.

DNA of the CDR3: TGTGCCAGCAGTCGATCGGGGGGCACTGAAGCTTTCTTT. Its translation is CASSRSGGTEAFF. This sequence joins TRBV6-2 or TRBV6-3 and TRBJ1-1, with D possibly matching TRBD1 (5 bases). V was shortened by 5 bases and J by 4 bases, with 11 bases between the two germline ends. Looked up from germline, CDR1 is MNHEY and CDR2 is SVGEGT. The CDR3 totals 13 residues.

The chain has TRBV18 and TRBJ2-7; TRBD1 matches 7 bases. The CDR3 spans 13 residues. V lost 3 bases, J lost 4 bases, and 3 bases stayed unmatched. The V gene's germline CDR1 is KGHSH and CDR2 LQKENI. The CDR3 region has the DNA TGTGCCAGCTCACCTTTCAGGGGGTACGAGCAGTACTTC. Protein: CASSPFRGYEQYF.

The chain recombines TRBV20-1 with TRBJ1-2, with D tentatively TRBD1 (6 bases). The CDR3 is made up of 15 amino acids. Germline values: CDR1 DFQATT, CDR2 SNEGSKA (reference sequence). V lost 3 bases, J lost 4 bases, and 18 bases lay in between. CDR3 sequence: CSASRLTQGGYGYTF. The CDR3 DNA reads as TGCAGTGCTAGTCGTCTTACACAGGGTGGCTATGGCTACACCTTC.

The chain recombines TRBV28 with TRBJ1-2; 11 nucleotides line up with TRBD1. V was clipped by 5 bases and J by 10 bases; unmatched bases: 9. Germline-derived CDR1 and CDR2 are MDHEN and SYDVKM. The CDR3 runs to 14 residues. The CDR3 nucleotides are TGTGCCAGCAGTAGGACAGGGGGCGGGGTTATCTACACCTTC. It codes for CASSRTGGGVIYTF.

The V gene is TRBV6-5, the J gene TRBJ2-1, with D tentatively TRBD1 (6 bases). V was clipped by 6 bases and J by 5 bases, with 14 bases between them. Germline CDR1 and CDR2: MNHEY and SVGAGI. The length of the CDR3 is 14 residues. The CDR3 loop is CASRPGQGNNEQFF. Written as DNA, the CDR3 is TGTGCCAGCAGGCCGGGGCAGGGGAACAATGAGCAGTTCTTC.

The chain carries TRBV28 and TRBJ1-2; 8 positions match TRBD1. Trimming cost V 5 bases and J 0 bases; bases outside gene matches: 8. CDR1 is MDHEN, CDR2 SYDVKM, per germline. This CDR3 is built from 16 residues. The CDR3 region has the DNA TGTGCCAGCAGTCCCCAGGGGGCCTTAGCTAACTATGGCTACACCTTC. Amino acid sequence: CASSPQGALANYGYTF.

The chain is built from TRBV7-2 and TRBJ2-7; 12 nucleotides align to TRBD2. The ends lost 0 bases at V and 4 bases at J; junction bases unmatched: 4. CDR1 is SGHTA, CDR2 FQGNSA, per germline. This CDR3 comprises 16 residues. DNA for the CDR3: TGTGCCAGCAGCTTAGCGGCTAGCGGGAGGGCATACGAGCAGTACTTC. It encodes CASSLAASGRAYEQYF.